This record looks at one T cell receptor beta chain sequence and its context. What it binds is unknown. CDR1 and CDR2 (germline): LGHNT, FRNRAP. This CDR3 contains 15 residues. The V and J ends lost 5 bases and 2 bases, in that order; junction bases with no gene match: 5. The source of the sample is a study of cytomegalovirus exposure and HLA in healthy donors. Study results and caveats: Common viral pathogens seemed to be connected with several of the most significant clusters, according to a later analysis. Associated with HLA alleles at 0.05 false discovery rate in a later analysis were over 15,000 TCR beta sequences. Later, TCR association rates were found to vary by HLA locus, highest for DRB1 and lowest for HLA-C.

With 60 Vbeta and 13 Jbeta primers, the PCR was carried out. Profiled with immunoSEQ multiplex PCR; TCRdb holds only in-frame clones, not every one. The sample holds about 140,000 clones, approximately 61% seen once. Sequencing was carried out using PBMCs. This receptor was taken from a human donor in good health. This chain joins TRBV12-5 and TRBJ2-3, with TRBD2 matching over 9 bases. The CDR3 nucleotides are TGTGCTAGTGGTCGGACTAGCGAAGTCACAGATACGCAGTATTTT. It encodes CASGRTSEVTDTQYF.